This TCR beta chain appears in the sequencing data of a study of a mutant IDH1 vaccine in newly diagnosed glioma. Libraries were prepared by immunoSEQ multiplex PCR; TCRdb keeps only in-frame clonotypes and omits some of them. The repertoire holds approximately 50,000 clones, with 87% as singletons. Trimming removed 6 bases at V and 0 bases at J, with 17 bases between. CDR3 length: 17 residues. Germline V gene data show CDR1 as SGHAT and CDR2 as FQNNGV. Concerning this clone itself: Its matching antigen is unknown.

Study-level findings and limits: Pseudoprogression appeared unlinked to shifts in leading peripheral T cell clonotypes.

Indicated time point: week 23, last vaccination. Each dose of the vaccine consisted of 300 ug of mutant IDH1 20-mer peptide, with topical imiquimod. The chain recombines TRBV11-2 with TRBJ2-2; D assignment may be TRBD1 or TRBD2 (5 bases each). The TCR was taken from a man aged 40-49 years with glioma. Specimen: PBMCs, collected from a glioma patient whose treatment included an IDH1 peptide vaccine. CDR3 in amino acids: CASRSRDHQSNTGELFF. CDR3 nucleotides: TGTGCCAGCAGGTCCCGGGACCACCAATCGAACACCGGGGAGCTGTTTTTT.